This T cell receptor (beta chain) came from a study of T cells in Graves' hyperthyroidism and ophthalmopathy. It was RNA transcripts that yielded the amplified TCR beta CDR3 regions. Carried out on the TCR CDR3, a first-round RT-PCR used the HTBI primer set. TCRdb ran MiXCR on the multiplex PCR reads and lists one entry per CDR3 protein. The data show fewer than 750,000 distinct CDR3 sequences, with roughly 14% seen just once and approximately 4.2% held by the top ten. This clonotype was recorded many times. V was pared by 3 bases and J by 1 base, with 7 bases between. The CDR3 contains 13 residues. Germline-derived CDR1 and CDR2 are SGHTA and FQGNSA.

This sequence was found in a woman aged 40 to 50 with Graves' ophthalmopathy. V usage is TRBV7-2 and J usage is TRBJ2-7, with D unresolved. Sample: blood. CDR3 sequence: CASSFWQSYEQYF. The CDR3 DNA follows: TGTGCCAGCAGCTTTTGGCAATCCTACGAGCAGTACTTC.